These 11 T cell receptor beta chains came from one sample sequenced in a study of Graves' ophthalmopathy and Graves' hyperthyroidism. For repertoire sequencing, the TCR beta CDR3 regions were amplified from RNA transcripts. Scientists carried out first-round RT-PCR using HTBI primers and then a second-round multiplex PCR. TCRdb recomputed calls from the multiplex PCR reads with MiXCR, one row per CDR3 protein. The sample comprises about 590,000 distinct CDR3 sequences, about two fifths of which are singletons, and approximately 4.1% rests with the top ten. Source material: peripheral blood or thyroid tissue (not recorded which). The receptors shown here come from an adult man with Graves' hyperthyroidism.

The gene calls are TRBV10-2 and TRBJ2-5; D uncertain. Germline loops: CDR1 WSHSY, CDR2 SAAADI. The CDR3 sequence is 14 residues long. V was clipped by 10 bases and J by 1 base, with 16 bases between them. CDR3 amino acids: CATSVELIQETQYF. CDR3 bases: TGCGCCACCTCGGTGGAGTTGATCCAAGAGACCCAGTACTTC.

The table lists this clonotype with many counts. The genes are TRBV2 and TRBJ1-4; TRBD1 matches 7 bases. J lost 8 bases, V lost 5 bases, and 8 bases had no gene match. Germline V gene sequence: CDR1 SNHLY, CDR2 FYNNEI. The CDR3 has 14 residues. CDR3 sequence reads: CASSKGQTTEKLFF. The CDR3 DNA sequence: TGTGCCAGCAGTAAGGGACAGACAACCGAAAAACTGTTTTTT.

Many counts were recorded for this clonotype. The chain joins TRBV29-1 to TRBJ2-7, with 8 bases identical to TRBD1. The CDR3 runs to 13 residues. V dropped 7 bases and J dropped 1; count of bases not matched to a gene: 6. Per the germline V gene, CDR1 is SQVTM and CDR2 is ANQGSEA. The CDR3: CSAQGAVSYEQYF. The DNA for the CDR3 is TGCAGCGCCCAGGGGGCTGTATCCTACGAGCAGTACTTC.

This chain uses TRBV5-1 with TRBJ2-6; D not resolved. The V gene's germline CDR1 is SGHRS and CDR2 YFSETQ. Trimming stripped 0 bases from V and 10 bases from J, with 14 bases between. This CDR3 region has 15 residues. The CDR3 region is CASSLVSQATNVLTF. CDR3 in DNA: TGCGCCAGCAGCTTGGTTTCCCAGGCAACTAACGTCCTGACTTTC.

On this clonotype: This sequence may be a read error, since a much larger clone differs from it by one base. The V and J genes are TRBV7-2 and TRBJ2-7, with TRBD1 identical over 7 bases. The CDR3 has 14 residues. Looked up from germline, CDR1 is SGHTA and CDR2 is FQGNSA. V was pared by 5 bases and J by 3 bases, with 7 bases of the junction left unmatched. The CDR3 nucleotides read TGTGCCAGCAGCCCGGACAGGTCCCTCTACGAGCAGTACTTC. Amino acid sequence: CASSPDRSLYEQYF.

V usage is TRBV29-1 and J usage is TRBJ2-7; 8 bases agree with TRBD1. The ends lost 8 bases at V and 2 bases at J; junction bases unmatched: 5. From germline, CDR1 is SQVTM and CDR2 ANQGSEA. This CDR3 contains 12 residues. In DNA form, the CDR3 reads TGCAGCACGCGGACAGGGCCCTACGAGCAGTACTTC. Protein product: CSTRTGPYEQYF.

The rearrangement uses TRBV20-1 and TRBJ2-2; D ambiguous. Trimming pared 0 bases from V and 3 bases from J, leaving 17 bases between. CDR1 and CDR2 (germline): DFQATT, SNEGSKA (reference sequence). This CDR3 spans 17 amino acids. This chain's CDR3 is CSARDLAARPYTGELFF. The DNA of the CDR3 is TGCAGTGCTAGAGATCTGGCGGCCAGGCCCTACACCGGGGAGCTGTTTTTT.

This chain connects TRBV20-1 to TRBJ2-7, with D possibly TRBD1 on 5 matching bases. Trimming took 3 bases from V and 5 from J, leaving 20 bases between them. Looked up from germline, CDR1 is DFQATT and CDR2 is SNEGSKA (reference sequence). The CDR3 is 15 amino acids. The CDR3 loop is CSASKKGRVTHEQYF. The CDR3 bases are TGCAGTGCTAGCAAGAAGGGCAGGGTGACCCACGAGCAGTACTTC.

This clonotype showed up many times. The chain links TRBV7-8 to TRBJ2-5; D is undetermined. V gave up 2 bases and J gave up 5 bases, with 6 bases separating them. CDR3 length equals 12 residues. Germline assignment: CDR1 SGHVS and CDR2 FQNEAQ. The CDR3 region is CASSLSSETQYF. In DNA form, the CDR3 reads TGTGCCAGCAGCTTAAGTTCCGAGACCCAGTACTTC.

For this clonotype: The junction differs from germline at one of its ends, possibly a read error. The genes are TRBV10-3 and TRBJ1-5; 7 nucleotides match TRBD1. There are 15 residues in the CDR3. Per germline, CDR1 ENHRY and CDR2 SYGVKD. The chain's CDR3 is CASSLSAGGGQPQHF. In DNA form, the CDR3 reads TGTGCCAGCAGTTTATCGGCAGGGGGAGGTCAGCCCCAGCATTTT.

This clonotype occurred many times. The chain links TRBV10-3 to TRBJ1-1; D perhaps matches TRBD1 (6 bases). Germline V CDR1 and CDR2: ENHRY, SYGVKD. This CDR3 has 12 amino acids. Trimming removed 8 bases from V and 4 bases from J, with 11 bases in between. The DNA of the CDR3 is TGTGCCATCGGGGGAGGGGGCACTGAAGCTTTCTTT. Its translation: CAIGGGGTEAFF.